The T cell receptor beta chain described here comes from a study of neoadjuvant nivolumab and ipilimumab in lung cancer. Regarding the study as a whole: Only two of four nivolumab-treated tumors gained richness and clonality by surgery. Blood richness before therapy tracked richness in tumors resected after neoadjuvant therapy.

V lost 3 bases to trimming and J lost 7 bases, with 9 bases between them. The CDR3 runs 12 residues. CDR1 and CDR2 (germline): SNHLY, FYNNEI. For this clone: The antigen remains undetermined.

Assay used: immunoSEQ multiplex PCR; TCRdb lists only in-frame clones, some missing. This table has about 16,000 clones, roughly four fifths appearing once. This receptor was obtained from an adult with non-small cell lung cancer. The V call is TRBV2, the J call TRBJ1-2; D is uncertain. Sequenced here: tumor tissue, sampled after neoadjuvant nivolumab, alone or with ipilimumab, at or shortly before surgery. The CDR3 nucleotides read TGTGCCAGCAGTGAGAGGTTCTCTGGCTACACCTTC. Translating gives CASSERFSGYTF.